What follows describes a single TCR beta chain. Losses at the gene ends were 3 bases for V and 3 bases for J; bases not matched to a gene: 3. This CDR3 contains 13 residues. The germline V gene encodes CDR1 DFQATT and CDR2 SNEGSKA (reference sequence). This entry belongs to a study of blood T cell repertoires in COVID-19. Looking at the study overall: Some COVID-19 samples were acute and others convalescent; all came from the United States, Italy and Spain.

As originally analysed: Estimates of nucleated cell counts were drawn from the amplification of reference gene primers. Produced via immunoSEQ multiplex PCR; TCRdb's table is partial and in-frame only. V, J and clone size are taken as reported in that table, and D and trimming were inferred from the DNA itself. The sample consists of roughly 18,000 clones, approximately 85% of them appearing once. Sequencing was done on a sample of peripheral blood. This chain uses TRBV20-1 with TRBJ1-1, with 8 bases that match TRBD1. This clonotype was sampled from a man aged 80 or over with acute or convalescent COVID-19. In DNA, the CDR3 is TGCAGTGCTAGTCAGGGGGCGCACACTGAAGCTTTCTTT. It is translated as CSASQGAHTEAFF.